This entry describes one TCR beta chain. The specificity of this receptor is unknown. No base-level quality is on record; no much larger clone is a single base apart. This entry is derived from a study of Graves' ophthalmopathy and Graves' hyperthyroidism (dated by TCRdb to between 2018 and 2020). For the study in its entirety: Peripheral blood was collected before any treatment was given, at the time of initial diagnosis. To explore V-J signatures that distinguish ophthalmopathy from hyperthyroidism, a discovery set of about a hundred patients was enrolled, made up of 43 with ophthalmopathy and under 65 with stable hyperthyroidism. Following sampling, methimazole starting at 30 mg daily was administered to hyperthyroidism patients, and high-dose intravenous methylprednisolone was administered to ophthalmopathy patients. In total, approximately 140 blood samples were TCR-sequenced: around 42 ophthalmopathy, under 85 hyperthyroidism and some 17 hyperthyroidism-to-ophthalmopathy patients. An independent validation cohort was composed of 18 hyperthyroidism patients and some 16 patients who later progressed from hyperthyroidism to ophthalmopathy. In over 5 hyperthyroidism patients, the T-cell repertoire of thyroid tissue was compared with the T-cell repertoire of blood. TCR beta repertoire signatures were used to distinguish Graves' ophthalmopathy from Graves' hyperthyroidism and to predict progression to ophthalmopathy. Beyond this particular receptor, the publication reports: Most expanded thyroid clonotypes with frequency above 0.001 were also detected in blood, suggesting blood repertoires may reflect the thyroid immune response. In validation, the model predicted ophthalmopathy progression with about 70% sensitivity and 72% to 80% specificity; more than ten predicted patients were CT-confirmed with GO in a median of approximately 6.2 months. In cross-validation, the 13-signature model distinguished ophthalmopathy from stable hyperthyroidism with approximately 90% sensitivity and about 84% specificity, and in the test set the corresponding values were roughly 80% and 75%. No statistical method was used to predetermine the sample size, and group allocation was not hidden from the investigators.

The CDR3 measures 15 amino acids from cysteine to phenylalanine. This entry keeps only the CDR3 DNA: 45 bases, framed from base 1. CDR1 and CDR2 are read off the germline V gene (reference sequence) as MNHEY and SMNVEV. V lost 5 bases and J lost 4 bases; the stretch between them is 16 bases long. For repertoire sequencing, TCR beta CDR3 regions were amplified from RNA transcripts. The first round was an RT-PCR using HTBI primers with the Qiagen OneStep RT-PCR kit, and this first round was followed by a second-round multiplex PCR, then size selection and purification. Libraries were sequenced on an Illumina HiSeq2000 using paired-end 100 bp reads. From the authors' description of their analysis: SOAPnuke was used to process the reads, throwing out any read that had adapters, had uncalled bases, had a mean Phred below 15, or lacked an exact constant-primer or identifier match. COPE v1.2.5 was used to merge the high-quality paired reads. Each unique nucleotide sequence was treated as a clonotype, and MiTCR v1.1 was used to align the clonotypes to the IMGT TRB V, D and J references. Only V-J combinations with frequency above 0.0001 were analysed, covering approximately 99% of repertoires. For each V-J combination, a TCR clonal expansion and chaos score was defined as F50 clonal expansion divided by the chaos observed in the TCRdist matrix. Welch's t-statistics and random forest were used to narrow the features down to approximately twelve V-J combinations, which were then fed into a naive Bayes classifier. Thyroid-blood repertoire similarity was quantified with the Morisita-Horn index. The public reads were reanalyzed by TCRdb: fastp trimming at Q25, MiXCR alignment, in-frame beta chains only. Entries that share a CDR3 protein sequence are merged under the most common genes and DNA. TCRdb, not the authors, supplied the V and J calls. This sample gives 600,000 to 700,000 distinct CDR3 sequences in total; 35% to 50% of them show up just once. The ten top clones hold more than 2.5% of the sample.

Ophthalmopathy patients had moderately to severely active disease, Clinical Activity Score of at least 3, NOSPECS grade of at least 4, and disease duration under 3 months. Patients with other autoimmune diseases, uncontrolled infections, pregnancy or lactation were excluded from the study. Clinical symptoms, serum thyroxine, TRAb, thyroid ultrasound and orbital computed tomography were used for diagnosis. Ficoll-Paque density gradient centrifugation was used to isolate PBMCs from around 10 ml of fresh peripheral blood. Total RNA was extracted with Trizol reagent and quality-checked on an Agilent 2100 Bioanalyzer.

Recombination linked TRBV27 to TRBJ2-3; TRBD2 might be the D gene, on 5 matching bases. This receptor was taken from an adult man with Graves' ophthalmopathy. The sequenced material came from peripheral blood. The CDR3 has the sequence CASSQSPLAADTQYF. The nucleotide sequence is TGTGCCAGCAGTCAATCACCGCTAGCCGCAGATACGCAGTATTTT.